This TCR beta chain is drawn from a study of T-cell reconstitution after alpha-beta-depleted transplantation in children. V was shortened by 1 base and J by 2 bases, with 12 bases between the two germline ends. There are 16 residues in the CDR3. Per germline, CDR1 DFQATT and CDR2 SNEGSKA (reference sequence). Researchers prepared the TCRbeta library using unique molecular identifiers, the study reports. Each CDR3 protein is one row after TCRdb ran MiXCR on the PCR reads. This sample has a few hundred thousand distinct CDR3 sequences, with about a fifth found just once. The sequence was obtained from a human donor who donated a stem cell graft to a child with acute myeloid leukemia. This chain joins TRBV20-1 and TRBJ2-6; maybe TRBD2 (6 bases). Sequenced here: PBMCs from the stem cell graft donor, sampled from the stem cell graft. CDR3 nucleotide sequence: TGCAGTGCTAGAGGGGGAAGGGAGGCTGGGGCCAACGTCCTGACTTTC. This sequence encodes CSARGGREAGANVLTF.